Shown below are 5 T cell receptor beta chains from a single sample sequenced in a study of T cell changes during pregnancy in multiple sclerosis. Generated by immunoSEQ multiplex PCR, the TCRdb table keeps only in-frame clones and is missing some. This repertoire shows around 60,000 clones, about 89% found once; its top ten account for around 2.5%. The material was peripheral blood, obtained in the first trimester of pregnancy. The origin of the receptors is a female donor with multiple sclerosis, enrolled in a pregnancy study.

V gene TRBV9 combines with J gene TRBJ2-5; 9 bases line up with TRBD1. CDR1 and CDR2 from the germline V gene are SGDLS and YYNGEE. This CDR3 has 13 amino acids. The V gene end was trimmed by 4 bases and the J gene end by 3 bases; junction bases not matched to a gene: 1. The CDR3 DNA is TGTGCCAGCAGCAGACAGGGGGAAGAGACCCAGTACTTC. Encoded protein: CASSRQGEETQYF. Full variable domain (remainder filled in from reference TRBV9 and TRBJ2-5): DSGVTQTPKHLITATGQRVTLRCSPRSGDLSVYWYQQSLDQGLQFLIQYYNGEERAKGNILERFSAQQFPDLHSELNLSSLELGDSALYFCASSRQGEETQYFGPGTRLLVL.

This clone appeared a few times. This chain's CDR3 is CASSESGQGINQPQHF. DNA of the CDR3: TGTGCCAGCAGTGAATCGGGACAGGGAATCAATCAGCCCCAGCATTTT. The chain joins TRBV6-1 to TRBJ1-5; TRBD1 agrees at 9 bases. V lost 2 bases, J lost 3 bases, and 5 bases stayed unmatched. The length of the CDR3 is 16 residues. From germline, CDR1 is MNHNS and CDR2 SASEGT.

The chain combines TRBV7-6 with TRBJ1-4; D is undetermined. The germline CDR1 and CDR2 sequences are SGHVS and FNYEAQ. This CDR3 is 14 amino acids long. The germline V and J ends were trimmed by 7 bases and 11 bases, with 20 bases remaining between them. Here the CDR3 reads CASTQRQFPGKLFF. The CDR3 nucleotides are TGTGCCAGCACCCAGAGGCAATTCCCGGGGAAACTGTTTTTT.

V usage is TRBV11-2 and J usage is TRBJ1-3; no clear D. The CDR3 covers 13 residues. V lost 5 bases, J lost 4 bases, and 9 bases lay in between. Germline CDR1 reads SGHAT; CDR2 reads FQNNGV. The CDR3 DNA is TGTGCCAGCAGCCTCATGGAGGGAAACACCATATATTTT. Its protein product is CASSLMEGNTIYF.

This rearrangement joins TRBV6-1 to TRBJ2-7; maybe TRBD1 (5 bases). The length of the CDR3 is 14 residues. The ends were cut back, 2 bases at V and 3 bases at J, with 11 bases in the middle. Germline V CDR1 and CDR2: MNHNS, SASEGT. In nucleotides, the CDR3 is TGTGCCAGCAGTGAACAGGGAAGCCACTACGAGCAGTACTTC. It translates to CASSEQGSHYEQYF.